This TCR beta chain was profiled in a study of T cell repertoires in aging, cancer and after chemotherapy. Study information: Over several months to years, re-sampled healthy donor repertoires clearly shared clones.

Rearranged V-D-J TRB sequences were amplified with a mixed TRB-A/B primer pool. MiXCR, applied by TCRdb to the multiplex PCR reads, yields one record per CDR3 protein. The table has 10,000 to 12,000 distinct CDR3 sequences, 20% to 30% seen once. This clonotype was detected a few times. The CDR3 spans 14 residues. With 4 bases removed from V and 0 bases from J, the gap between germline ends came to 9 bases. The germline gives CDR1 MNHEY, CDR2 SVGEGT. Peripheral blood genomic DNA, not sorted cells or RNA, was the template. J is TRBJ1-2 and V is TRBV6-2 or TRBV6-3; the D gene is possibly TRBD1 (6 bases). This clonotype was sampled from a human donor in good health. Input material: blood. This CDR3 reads CASSSGGPNYGYTF. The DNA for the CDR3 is TGTGCCAGCAGTTCGGGGGGGCCTAACTATGGCTACACCTTC.